Presented here are 7 T cell receptor beta chains from one specimen sequenced in a study of blood T cells in healthy people across ages. Primed by a sample-barcoded 5' primer and a J-beta primer mix, a second PCR proceeded for about 7 to 12 cycles. TCRdb re-called the 5' RACE reads with MiXCR, one entry per CDR3 protein. Of 1.8 million or so distinct CDR3 sequences detected, around 40% appear once; the ten largest clones hold about 23%. The sequenced sample was blood. These TCRs come from a human donor in good health.

The J gene is TRBJ2-7, the V gene TRBV12-3 or TRBV12-4; maybe TRBD2 (5 bases). CDR3 length: 17 amino acids. V was trimmed by 6 bases and J by 7 bases, leaving 28 bases between them. CDR3 residues: CASSPTSTGLAIGEQYF. CDR3 DNA: TGTGCCAGCAGCCCAACATCAACCGGACTGGCCATCGGGGAGCAGTACTTC.

This chain uses TRBV7-9 with TRBJ2-4, with a tentative D call TRBD2 (5 bases). This CDR3 is built from 12 residues. CDR1 and CDR2 (germline): SEHNR, FQNEAQ (reference sequence). The germline V and J ends were trimmed by 5 bases and 13 bases, with 15 bases remaining between them. CDR3 nucleotide sequence: TGTGCCAGCAGCCTCTGGGTTGGGGAGCAGTACTTC. Translating it yields CASSLWVGEQYF.

The rearrangement uses TRBV5-1 and TRBJ2-7, with D possibly matching TRBD2 (6 bases). This CDR3 comprises 12 residues. In germline, CDR1 is SGHRS, CDR2 YFSETQ. Trimming pared 2 bases from V and 5 bases from J, leaving 8 bases between. CDR3 in DNA: TGCGCCAGCAGCTTACCTAGCGACGAGCAGTACTTC. It yields the protein CASSLPSDEQYF.

V and J are TRBV24-1 and TRBJ2-3; 7 positions match TRBD2. With 4 bases clipped from V and 2 bases from J, the junction kept 8 bases outside the gene matches. CDR1 and CDR2 (germline): KGHDR, SFDVKD. The CDR3 consists of 16 residues. CDR3 bases: TGTGCCACCAGTGAGCTTGGGGAGGGGCCCACAGATACGCAGTATTTT. The encoded protein is CATSELGEGPTDTQYF.

The table lists this clonotype with a count of one. This chain joins TRBV6-2 or TRBV6-3 and TRBJ1-2; tentatively, D is TRBD1 (6 bases). CDR1 is MNHEY and CDR2 is SVGEGT in the germline V gene. The CDR3 loop spans 12 amino acids. V was shortened by 7 bases and J by 6 bases, with 12 bases between the two germline ends. CDR3 sequence reads: CASTERTDGYTF. CDR3 DNA: TGTGCCAGCACCGAAAGGACAGATGGCTACACCTTC.

J is TRBJ1-2 and V is TRBV4-1; D gene uncertain. This CDR3 is 14 amino acids long. Trimming removed 4 bases at V and 4 bases at J, with 13 bases between. Germline-derived CDR1 and CDR2 are MGHRA and YSYEKL. The CDR3 protein is CASSRETVAYGYTF. CDR3 DNA: TGCGCCAGCAGCCGAGAGACGGTCGCCTATGGCTACACCTTC.

The chain employs TRBV2 and TRBJ1-1, with TRBD1 as a possible D gene (5 bases). The ends were cut back, 4 bases at V and 10 bases at J, with 16 bases in the middle. The CDR3 totals 13 residues. Looked up from germline, CDR1 is SNHLY and CDR2 is FYNNEI. The CDR3 reads CASSGWGVYGAFF. CDR3 bases: TGTGCCAGCAGTGGGTGGGGGGTTTATGGAGCTTTCTTT.